The 31 T cell receptor beta chains reported below all come from one sample, sequenced in a study of blood T cell repertoires in COVID-19 (TCRdb year 2020). Libraries were built with the immunoSEQ multiplex PCR assay. TCRdb stores this immuneACCESS table with in-frame sequences only. Part of the clones is absent; in the studies checked, under half of the shortfall reflects unresolved V genes, and no reason is known for the rest. This sample holds about 130,000 clones; around 86% were observed only once. The top ten clonotypes cover 18% of the sample. Sequenced: PBMCs or T cells enriched from blood (not recorded which). The receptors here all came from a man aged 25-45 years who had recovered from COVID-19.

The chain recombines TRBV3-1 (or the pseudogene TRBV3-2) with TRBJ2-2, with a tentative D call TRBD1 (5 bases). Germline assignment: CDR1 LGHDT and CDR2 YNNKEL (reference sequence). The CDR3 is made up of 14 amino acids. The V and J ends lost 0 bases and 6 bases respectively, with 8 bases between them. The CDR3 bases are TGTGCCAGCAGCCAAGATGAAGGGGCCGGGGAGCTGTTTTTT. Encoded protein: CASSQDEGAGELFF.

The chain links TRBV7-9 to TRBJ2-5; 8 bases match TRBD1. V shed 1 base and J 4 bases; nucleotides not matched to a gene: 14. The CDR3 spans 18 residues. CDR1 and CDR2 from the germline V gene are SEHNR and FQNEAQ (reference sequence). The CDR3 bases are TGTGCCAGCAGCTTAGAAAGGCGTGGGCAGGGGGCCCGAGAGACCCAGTACTTC. Its translation: CASSLERRGQGARETQYF.

The chain combines TRBV6-5 with TRBJ2-3; TRBD1 matches 7 bases. This CDR3 is built from 15 residues. The ends lost 4 bases at V and 2 bases at J; junction bases unmatched: 6. Germline V gives CDR1 MNHEY, CDR2 SVGAGI. In DNA, the CDR3 is TGTGCCAGCAGTTTACAGGGGAGACACACAGATACGCAGTATTTT. As protein: CASSLQGRHTDTQYF.

J is TRBJ2-2 and V is TRBV5-1; 8 positions agree with TRBD1. CDR1 SGHRS and CDR2 YFSETQ come from the germline V gene. The CDR3 is made up of 18 amino acids. Losses at the gene ends were 2 bases for V and 4 bases for J; bases not matched to a gene: 13. The CDR3 nucleotides are TGCGCCAGCAGCTTCCTTCAGGGGGCCTCTACTCTCACCGGGGAGCTGTTTTTT. Protein: CASSFLQGASTLTGELFF. Variable domain in full (rest from reference TRBV5-1 and TRBJ2-2): KAGVTQTPRYLIKTRGQQVTLSCSPISGHRSVSWYQQTPGQGLQFLFEYFSETQRNKGNFPGRFSGRQFSNSRSEMNVSTLELGDSALYLCASSFLQGASTLTGELFFGEGSRLTVL.

The rearrangement uses TRBV6-1 and TRBJ1-6; D remains unclear. The CDR3 sequence is 14 residues long. The V gene's germline CDR1 is MNHNS and CDR2 SASEGT. The V gene lost 2 bases and the J gene lost 7 bases, with 9 bases spanning the gap. The CDR3 region has the DNA TGTGCCAGCAGTGAACGGGGATTGAATTCACCCCTCCACTTT. This codes for CASSERGLNSPLHF.

V usage is TRBV6-5 and J usage is TRBJ2-5; 9 positions agree with TRBD2. Germline CDR1 MNHEY, CDR2 SVGAGI. After removal of 4 bases from V and 2 bases from J, the junction contained 5 bases not matched to a gene. The CDR3 loop spans 15 amino acids. As DNA, the CDR3 is TGTGCCAGCAGTTTGAGCGGGAGGAGACAAGAGACCCAGTACTTC. As protein: CASSLSGRRQETQYF.

V usage is TRBV24-1 and J usage is TRBJ2-3, with TRBD2 as a possible D gene (5 bases). Germline assignment: CDR1 KGHDR and CDR2 SFDVKD. V lost 4 bases, J lost 6 bases, and 13 bases lay in between. There are 14 residues in the CDR3. In DNA, the CDR3 is TGTGCCACCAGTGAAGGAGGTGCCGGGGATACGCAGTATTTT. This encodes CATSEGGAGDTQYF.

The chain employs TRBV4-1 and TRBJ1-6, with 9 nucleotides matching TRBD1. The CDR3 loop spans 16 amino acids. V shed 2 bases and J 7 bases; nucleotides not matched to a gene: 6. Looked up from germline, CDR1 is MGHRA and CDR2 is YSYEKL. CDR3 protein: CASSQRPGTGNSPLHF. The CDR3 DNA reads TGCGCCAGCAGCCAAAGACCCGGGACAGGGAATTCACCCCTCCACTTT.

This chain joins TRBV18 and TRBJ1-1; D not resolved. V shed 4 bases and J shed 6 bases, with 18 bases lying between them. The CDR3 is 15 residues long. The V gene's germline CDR1 is KGHSH and CDR2 LQKENI. CDR3 amino acids: CASSRSPRLGPEAFF. The CDR3 DNA sequence: TGTGCCAGCTCACGCTCCCCCAGGCTGGGCCCTGAAGCTTTCTTT.

The V gene is TRBV7-9, the J gene TRBJ2-5; 9 bases match TRBD2. With V trimmed by 5 bases and J by 5 bases, 6 bases remained unmatched. Looked up from germline, CDR1 is SEHNR and CDR2 is FQNEAQ (reference sequence). This CDR3 is 14 amino acids long. The CDR3 DNA sequence: TGTGCCAGCAGCCGCGGGACTAGCCGCGAGACCCAGTACTTC. Translation: CASSRGTSRETQYF. The whole variable domain, remainder taken from reference TRBV7-9 and TRBJ2-5, is DTGVSQNPRHKITKRGQNVTFRCDPISEHNRLYWYRQTLGQGPEFLTYFQNEAQLEKSRLLSDRFSAERPKGSFSTLEIQRTEQGDSAMYLCASSRGTSRETQYFGPGTRLLVL.

The J gene is TRBJ2-3, the V gene TRBV2; TRBD1 might be the D (5 bases). The CDR3 spans 14 residues. V was clipped by 8 bases and J by 4 bases, with 16 bases between them. Germline CDR1 is SNHLY and CDR2 is FYNNEI. The CDR3 region has the DNA TGTGCCAGCGGCTCCGCAGGGTTGGCAGATACGCAGTATTTT. Residues: CASGSAGLADTQYF.

The chain links TRBV30 to TRBJ2-7, with D uncertain. Looked up from germline, CDR1 is GTSNPN and CDR2 is SVGIG (reference sequence). V was clipped by 6 bases and J by 0 bases, with 9 bases between them. CDR3 length: 12 residues. The CDR3 here is CACDLSSYEQYF. CDR3 DNA sequence: TGTGCCTGTGACTTAAGCTCCTACGAGCAGTACTTC.

The chain has TRBV6-4 and TRBJ2-7; D call uncertain. Germline loops: CDR1 MRHNA, CDR2 SNTAGT. This CDR3 has 14 residues. The V end was cut by 0 bases, the J end by 2 bases, with 8 bases between. The CDR3 region is CASSDSIDTYEQYF. The DNA for the CDR3 is TGTGCCAGCAGTGACTCGATAGATACCTACGAGCAGTACTTC.

The rearrangement uses TRBV14 and TRBJ1-1; 7 bases line up with TRBD1. J lost 2 bases, V lost 2 bases, and 5 bases had no gene match. CDR1 is SGHDN, CDR2 FVKESK, per germline. The CDR3 is 15 residues long. The CDR3 bases are TGTGCCAGCAGCCAATCAGGACAGGTAAACACTGAAGCTTTCTTT. Its translation: CASSQSGQVNTEAFF.

The V call is TRBV11-2, the J call TRBJ2-5, with TRBD2 matching 7 bases. V shed 4 bases and J 0 bases; nucleotides not matched to a gene: 2. From germline, CDR1 is SGHAT and CDR2 FQNNGV. The CDR3 is made up of 14 amino acids. CDR3 residues: CASSSSGNQETQYF. The CDR3 region has the DNA TGTGCCAGCAGCTCTAGCGGTAACCAAGAGACCCAGTACTTC.

The rearrangement joins TRBV19 to TRBJ1-1, with D perhaps matching TRBD1 (6 bases). With 4 bases removed from V and 5 bases from J, the gap between germline ends came to 17 bases. The CDR3 spans 15 residues. The germline V gene encodes CDR1 LNHDA and CDR2 SQIVND (reference sequence). The CDR3 DNA is TGTGCCAGTAGTAACGAACCTGGGACATTGACTGAAGCTTTCTTT. It yields the protein CASSNEPGTLTEAFF.

The rearrangement uses TRBV9 and TRBJ2-2; 13 bases are shared with TRBD2. Germline V gene sequence: CDR1 SGDLS, CDR2 YYNGEE. Trimming removed 0 bases from V and 1 base from J; junction bases left unmatched: 0. The CDR3 consists of 17 residues. CDR3 nucleotides: TGTGCCAGCAGCGTAGGACTAGCGGGGGGGAACACCGGGGAGCTGTTTTTT. Translated: CASSVGLAGGNTGELFF.

This clone has only one observation. This chain links TRBV19 with TRBJ1-2; possibly TRBD1 for D (6 bases). The V end was cut by 5 bases, the J end by 8 bases, with 18 bases between. The germline gives CDR1 LNHDA, CDR2 SQIVND (reference sequence). CDR3 length: 14 amino acids. The CDR3, as DNA: TGTGCCAGTAGTGTCGGGGGGCTTCAGGGCGGCTACACCTTC. It specifies CASSVGGLQGGYTF.

The chain recombines TRBV7-6 with TRBJ2-7, with 11 bases fitting TRBD2. Looked up from germline, CDR1 is SGHVS and CDR2 is FNYEAQ. Germline trimming cut 5 bases from V and 3 bases from J; bases unmatched to any gene: 3. CDR3 length: 14 amino acids. CDR3: CASSTGLADYEQYF. CDR3 DNA sequence: TGTGCCAGCAGCACGGGACTAGCGGACTACGAGCAGTACTTC.

This chain connects TRBV7-8 to TRBJ1-1; no firm D call. Trimming stripped 1 base from V and 2 bases from J, with 8 bases between. CDR3 length: 14 amino acids. CDR1 is SGHVS and CDR2 is FQNEAQ in the germline V gene. CDR3 sequence reads: CASSLDRINTEAFF. CDR3 in DNA: TGTGCCAGCAGCTTAGACAGAATAAACACTGAAGCTTTCTTT.

This clone was seen once. The V call is TRBV30, the J call TRBJ2-7; 7 bases map to TRBD1. J was trimmed by 3 bases and V by 0 bases; bases with no gene match: 2. Germline V gives CDR1 GTSNPN, CDR2 SVGIG (reference sequence). The CDR3 loop spans 13 amino acids. The CDR3 bases are TGTGCCTGGAGTGTGGGACAGAACTACGAGCAGTACTTC. As protein: CAWSVGQNYEQYF.

The rearrangement joins TRBV2 to TRBJ2-3; a possible D gene is TRBD2 (6 bases). Trimming left V 0 bases short and J 14 bases short, with 15 bases between. The germline CDR1 and CDR2 sequences are SNHLY and FYNNEI. CDR3 length: 13 amino acids. The CDR3, as DNA: TGTGCCAGCAGTGAAGCTTGGGACTCCCCGCGGTATTTT. As protein: CASSEAWDSPRYF.

The J gene is TRBJ2-4, the V gene TRBV28, with a tentative D call TRBD2 (5 bases). Between the trimmed V and J ends, which lost 2 bases and 11 bases, there was a span of 25 bases. The germline V gene has CDR1 MDHEN and CDR2 SYDVKM. There are 17 residues in the CDR3. The CDR3 region has the DNA TGTGCCAGCAGTTTAGGAGGTTCGTCATTACCTCGCGTAGTTCAGTACTTC. It is translated as CASSLGGSSLPRVVQYF. The variable domain in full, with the rest retrieved from reference TRBV28 and TRBJ2-4, is DVKVTQSSRYLVKRTGEKVFLECVQDMDHENMFWYRQDPGLGLRLIYFSYDVKMKEKGDIPEGYSVSREKKERFSLILESASTNQTSMYLCASSLGGSSLPRVVQYFGAGTRLSVL.

The J gene is TRBJ1-4, the V gene TRBV3-1 (or the pseudogene TRBV3-2); 10 bases fit TRBD1. The germline CDR1 and CDR2 sequences are LGHDT and YNNKEL (reference sequence). The junction had 4 bases not matched to a gene; V was cut back by 1 base and J by 8 bases. The CDR3 is 15 amino acids. CDR3 sequence reads: CASSQGGTGVEKLFF. As DNA, the CDR3 is TGTGCCAGCAGCCAAGGGGGGACAGGGGTCGAAAAACTGTTTTTT.

The V call is TRBV7-3, the J call TRBJ2-5, with TRBD2 matching over 10 bases. This CDR3 contains 15 residues. The V and J ends lost 5 bases and 5 bases, in that order; junction bases with no gene match: 8. Germline CDR1 is SGHTA and CDR2 is FQGTGA. This CDR3 is CASSNASGRSETQYF. CDR3 nucleotide sequence: TGTGCCAGCAGCAACGCTAGCGGGAGAAGTGAGACCCAGTACTTC.

This clone was found a few times. CDR3 nucleotides: TGTGCCAGCACACTAGGGACAGATGTCGCTGGAAACACCATATATTTT. Translated: CASTLGTDVAGNTIYF. V and J are TRBV2 and TRBJ1-3; the match to TRBD1 covers 7 bases. Germline assignment: CDR1 SNHLY and CDR2 FYNNEI. J lost 2 bases, V lost 7 bases, and 11 bases had no gene match. The CDR3 is 16 amino acids.

The V and J genes are TRBV5-1 and TRBJ2-5; the D gene is possibly TRBD2 (5 bases). V was cut by 0 bases and J by 3 bases, with 9 bases left in between. The CDR3 runs 14 residues. Germline values: CDR1 SGHRS, CDR2 YFSETQ. The DNA for the CDR3 is TGCGCCAGCAGCTTGGGACCAGCGGAAGAGACCCAGTACTTC. Translation gives CASSLGPAEETQYF.

The chain uses TRBV29-1 and TRBJ2-3, with TRBD1 identical over 8 bases. Germline trimming cut 7 bases from V and 1 base from J; bases unmatched to any gene: 4. This CDR3 has 13 residues. Looked up from germline, CDR1 is SQVTM and CDR2 is ANQGSEA. The CDR3 DNA is TGCAGCGCCTTCAGGGGGCGCACAGATACGCAGTATTTT. Its translation is CSAFRGRTDTQYF.

This chain connects TRBV25-1 to TRBJ2-1, with D possibly being TRBD2 (5 bases). Trimming pared 2 bases from V and 10 bases from J, leaving 12 bases between. The CDR3 loop spans 13 amino acids. Germline values: CDR1 MGHDK, CDR2 SYGVNS. The CDR3 nucleotides are TGTGCCAGCAGTGAACCCCTCGGGAAGGAGCAGTTCTTC. Protein sequence: CASSEPLGKEQFF. The full variable domain, in which reference TRBV25-1 and TRBJ2-1 provide the parts outside the CDR3, is EADIYQTPRYLVIGTGKKITLECSQTMGHDKMYWYQQDPGMELHLIHYSYGVNSTEKGDLSSESTVSRIRTEHFPLTLESARPSHTSQYLCASSEPLGKEQFFGPGTRLTVL.

The CDR3 is CASSPGLAGVVSYNEQFF. As DNA, the CDR3 is TGTGCCAGCAGCCCGGGACTAGCGGGAGTAGTTTCCTACAATGAGCAGTTCTTC. The chain combines TRBV5-6 with TRBJ2-1; 14 bases line up with TRBD2. Germline V gene lookup returns CDR1 SGHDT and CDR2 YYEEEE. The CDR3 runs to 18 residues. The V gene end was trimmed by 4 bases and the J gene end by 1 base; junction bases not matched to a gene: 7.

The chain is built from TRBV3-1 (or the pseudogene TRBV3-2) and TRBJ1-3; no clear D gene. The germline V gene has CDR1 LGHDT and CDR2 YNNKEL (reference sequence). V lost 6 bases and J lost 2, with 14 bases in between. CDR3 length: 15 residues. Here the CDR3 reads CASSRGPGPGNTIYF. CDR3 in DNA: TGTGCCAGCAGTCGCGGGCCGGGTCCTGGAAACACCATATATTTT.